These T cell receptor beta chains were read from a single sample in a study of T cell changes during pregnancy in multiple sclerosis. Sequencing was performed with immunoSEQ multiplex PCR; in TCRdb, only in-frame clones are kept and a portion is missing. Altogether about 38,000 clones are present, about 93% being singletons, with the ten largest covering approximately 0.36%. The material was CD4+ T cells from peripheral blood mononuclear cells, obtained after pregnancy. These receptors all come from a female donor in good health, enrolled as a control in a pregnancy study. Both conserved end residues are part of each CDR3. Fields, in order: CDR3 length, V gene, J gene, D gene, clone size, CDR3 protein, CDR3 DNA. The D gene is left open where the match is weak. Clone size is shown for a subset of rows, as once, few, many or a class of expanded clone.

14	TRBV4-1	TRBJ2-1	TRBD1	NA	CASSLWTGLDEQFF	TGCGCCAGCAGCCTCTGGACAGGTCTCGATGAGCAGTTCTTC
15	TRBV7-7	TRBJ2-5	TRBD1	NA	CASSSWTGGRETQYF	TGTGCTAGCAGCTCCTGGACAGGGGGTAGGGAGACCCAGTACTTC
14	TRBV7-2	TRBJ1-1	TRBD1	NA	CASSETGSLTEAFF	TGTGCCAGCAGCGAGACAGGGAGTTTGACTGAAGCTTTCTTT
14	TRBV5-6	TRBJ1-4	NA	once	CASSEQGLNEKLFF	TGTGCCAGCAGCGAACAGGGTCTAAATGAAAAACTGTTTTTT
15	TRBV13	TRBJ1-3	NA	NA	CASSLQGNSGNTIYF	TGTGCCAGCAGCTTACAGGGCAACTCTGGAAACACCATATATTTT
16	TRBV12-5	TRBJ2-4	NA	NA	CASGLGQFQAKNIQYF	TGTGCTAGTGGTTTGGGACAGTTCCAAGCCAAAAACATTCAGTACTTC
15	TRBV5-1	TRBJ2-3	TRBD2	NA	CASSFRAGGTDTQYF	TGCGCCAGCAGCTTCAGAGCGGGAGGCACAGATACGCAGTATTTT
15	TRBV2	TRBJ1-3	NA	NA	CASRPWGLSGNTIYF	TGTGCCAGCAGGCCTTGGGGGCTGTCAGGAAACACCATATATTTT
17	TRBV2	TRBJ2-2	TRBD2	NA	CASSSRLAGENTGELFF	TGTGCCAGCAGTTCCCGGCTAGCGGGGGAGAACACCGGGGAGCTGTTTTTT
13	TRBV5-1	TRBJ1-1	TRBD1	NA	CASSWDRNTEAFF	TGCGCCAGCAGCTGGGACAGGAACACTGAAGCTTTCTTT
14	TRBV7-9	TRBJ2-1	NA	NA	CASSQNGVYNEQFF	TGTGCCAGCAGCCAAAACGGTGTCTACAATGAGCAGTTCTTC
11	TRBV30	TRBJ2-7	NA	NA	CAWSDRYEQYF	TGTGCCTGGAGTGACCGGTACGAGCAGTACTTC
16	TRBV9	TRBJ1-1	NA	once	CASSEPSGGQNTEAFF	TGTGCCAGCAGCGAGCCTTCGGGGGGGCAGAACACTGAAGCTTTCTTT
14	TRBV10-1	TRBJ1-5	NA	NA	CASSPGHPNQPQHF	TGCGCCAGCAGTCCGGGACACCCTAATCAGCCCCAGCATTTT
16	TRBV7-9	TRBJ2-7	TRBD1	NA	CASSLLLGQRTYEQYF	TGTGCCAGCAGCCTCCTTCTGGGACAGCGCACCTACGAGCAGTACTTC
13	TRBV5-1	TRBJ2-7	TRBD1	NA	CASSVTGAHEQYF	TGCGCCAGCAGCGTTACAGGGGCCCACGAGCAGTACTTC
14	TRBV27	TRBJ2-1	TRBD1	NA	CASFRQGPYNEQFF	TGTGCCAGCTTTAGACAGGGCCCCTACAATGAGCAGTTCTTC
14	TRBV6-5	TRBJ2-7	NA	NA	CASSRALSSYEQYF	TGTGCCAGCAGCAGGGCTTTGAGCTCCTACGAGCAGTACTTC
14	TRBV7-2	TRBJ2-2	NA	NA	CASAGQGGSGELFF	TGTGCCAGCGCGGGGCAGGGGGGCTCCGGGGAGCTGTTTTTT
11	TRBV6-5	TRBJ1-1	TRBD1	once	CASRRQGSAFF	TGTGCCAGCAGACGACAGGGTTCAGCTTTCTTT
11	TRBV10-2	TRBJ1-2	TRBD1	NA	CASRQTGVYTF	TGCGCCAGCCGACAAACAGGGGTCTACACCTTC
12	TRBV19	TRBJ1-2	NA	NA	CASSHSEGGYTF	TGTGCCAGTAGTCATTCCGAGGGAGGCTACACCTTC
14	TRBV30	TRBJ1-2	NA	NA	CAWSPGGPLYGYTF	TGTGCCTGGAGTCCCGGGGGGCCACTCTATGGCTACACCTTC
14	TRBV18	TRBJ2-7	NA	NA	CASSPLDSTYEQYF	TGTGCCAGCTCACCATTGGACAGTACCTACGAGCAGTACTTC
16	TRBV27	TRBJ2-7	TRBD2	NA	CASSPPSGRVPYEQYF	TGTGCCAGCAGCCCTCCGAGCGGGAGGGTACCCTACGAGCAGTACTTC
14	TRBV7-2	TRBJ2-7	NA	NA	CASSLAYSSYEQYF	TGTGCCAGCAGCTTGGCGTACAGCTCCTACGAGCAGTACTTC
16	TRBV18	TRBJ1-3	TRBD1	NA	CASSPLGTGSGNTIYF	TGTGCCAGCTCACCCTTGGGGACAGGCTCTGGAAACACCATATATTTT
13	TRBV5-4	TRBJ1-2	NA	NA	CASSQQGSYGYTF	TGTGCCAGCAGCCAACAGGGCAGCTATGGCTACACCTTC
13	TRBV6-6	TRBJ1-6	NA	few	CASSQTIGSPLHF	TGTGCCAGCAGTCAAACAATTGGTTCACCCCTCCACTTT
18	TRBV7-9	TRBJ2-6	TRBD1	NA	CASSPTGQGRSGANVLTF	TGTGCCAGCAGCCCGACGGGACAGGGACGCTCTGGGGCCAACGTCCTGACTTTC
14	TRBV6-1	TRBJ2-3	TRBD2	NA	CASLAGGRTDTQYF	TGTGCCAGTCTAGCGGGGGGGCGGACAGATACGCAGTATTTT
14	TRBV13	TRBJ1-1	NA	NA	CASSLGGVGTEAFF	TGTGCCAGCAGCTTAGGAGGGGTTGGCACTGAAGCTTTCTTT
15	TRBV19	TRBJ2-7	NA	NA	CASTSRAQGAYEQYF	TGTGCCAGTACCTCAAGGGCACAGGGTGCCTACGAGCAGTACTTC
16	TRBV6-1	TRBJ2-3	NA	NA	CASSGNRVSRTDTQYF	TGTGCCAGCAGTGGAAACAGGGTTTCCCGGACAGATACGCAGTATTTT
14	TRBV27	TRBJ1-5	NA	NA	CASSFTAGEQPQHF	TGTGCCAGCAGTTTCACGGCAGGGGAGCAGCCCCAGCATTTT
13	TRBV7-8	TRBJ2-7	NA	NA	CASSLGAGGEQYF	TGTGCCAGCAGCTTAGGAGCAGGGGGGGAGCAGTACTTC
10	TRBV20-1	TRBJ2-3	NA	NA	CSASIDTQYF	TGCAGTGCTAGTATAGATACGCAGTATTTT
17	TRBV5-1	TRBJ1-2	TRBD1	NA	CASTRRRPGGINYGYTF	TGCGCCAGCACCCGGCGGAGGCCAGGGGGAATCAACTATGGCTACACCTTC
15	TRBV13	TRBJ2-3	TRBD2	NA	CASSQLAGGTDTQYF	TGTGCCAGCAGCCAACTAGCGGGGGGGACAGATACGCAGTATTTT
12	TRBV19	TRBJ1-2	NA	NA	CASSILNYGYTF	TGTGCCAGTAGTATACTAAACTATGGCTACACCTTC
16	TRBV27	TRBJ1-2	TRBD1	once	CASSGIRDRGTYGYTF	TGTGCCAGCAGTGGAATCCGGGACAGGGGAACCTATGGCTACACCTTC
15	TRBV6-1	TRBJ1-1	TRBD1	NA	CASSVRDRINTEAFF	TGTGCCAGCAGTGTCCGGGACAGGATCAACACTGAAGCTTTCTTT
15	TRBV6-1	TRBJ1-5	NA	NA	CASSEAGGSNQPQHF	TGTGCCAGCAGTGAAGCGGGCGGGTCCAATCAGCCCCAGCATTTT
15	TRBV7-2	TRBJ2-1	TRBD1	NA	CASRQAGTGVHEQFF	TGTGCCAGCAGGCAAGCCGGGACAGGGGTCCATGAGCAGTTCTTC
11	TRBV30	TRBJ1-1	NA	few	CAWTGDTEAFF	TGTGCCTGGACAGGGGACACTGAAGCTTTCTTT
17	TRBV4-1	TRBJ2-7	NA	NA	CASSQDEGLAKTYEQYF	TGCGCCAGCAGCCAAGATGAGGGTCTAGCGAAGACCTACGAGCAGTACTTC
13	TRBV10-3	TRBJ2-7	NA	NA	CAISGPGTYEQYF	TGTGCCATCAGCGGCCCAGGGACCTACGAGCAGTACTTC
16	TRBV2	TRBJ2-1	TRBD2	NA	CASSSRSGGSYNEQFF	TGTGCCAGCAGCTCAAGGAGCGGGGGGTCCTACAATGAGCAGTTCTTC
17	TRBV18	TRBJ1-3	NA	once	CASSPSGTGPSGNTIYF	TGTGCCAGCTCACCATCGGGCACAGGCCCCTCTGGAAACACCATATATTTT